The 2 T cell receptor beta chains reported below all come from one sample, sequenced in a study of OX40 agonist ivuxolimab in advanced cancers. Library construction relied on the immunoSEQ multiplex PCR assay. This immuneACCESS table, as held by TCRdb, lists in-frame sequences with V and J called but not all clones. Of the missing ones, under half trace to an unresolved V gene in checked studies; the others have no known cause. The table for this sample lists approximately 58,000 clones; 84% of them were counted only once. The top ten hold approximately 4.2% of the sample. Source: CD4+ or CD8+ T cells sorted from blood, taken in a trial of the OX40 agonist ivuxolimab. Receptors originate from an adult with an advanced solid tumor such as melanoma, head and neck, liver or kidney cancer.

The CDR3 region is CSGQGQQNTEAFF. The DNA for the CDR3 is TGCAGCGGACAGGGACAGCAGAACACTGAAGCTTTCTTT. V gene TRBV29-1 combines with J gene TRBJ1-1, with 7 bases aligning to TRBD1. The CDR3 is 13 residues long. The V segment lost 7 bases and the J segment 1 base; nucleotides outside the gene matches: 6. The germline V gene has CDR1 SQVTM and CDR2 ANQGSEA.

CDR3 sequence: CASTSPSGTPPTAGELFF. In nucleotides, the CDR3 is TGTGCCAGCACTTCCCCCTCCGGGACGCCACCAACGGCCGGGGAGCTGTTTTTT. This chain connects TRBV2 to TRBJ2-2; D could derive from TRBD1 or TRBD2 (5 bases each). The CDR3 extends over 18 amino acids. V gave up 7 bases and J gave up 6 bases, with 27 bases separating them. Looked up from germline, CDR1 is SNHLY and CDR2 is FYNNEI.